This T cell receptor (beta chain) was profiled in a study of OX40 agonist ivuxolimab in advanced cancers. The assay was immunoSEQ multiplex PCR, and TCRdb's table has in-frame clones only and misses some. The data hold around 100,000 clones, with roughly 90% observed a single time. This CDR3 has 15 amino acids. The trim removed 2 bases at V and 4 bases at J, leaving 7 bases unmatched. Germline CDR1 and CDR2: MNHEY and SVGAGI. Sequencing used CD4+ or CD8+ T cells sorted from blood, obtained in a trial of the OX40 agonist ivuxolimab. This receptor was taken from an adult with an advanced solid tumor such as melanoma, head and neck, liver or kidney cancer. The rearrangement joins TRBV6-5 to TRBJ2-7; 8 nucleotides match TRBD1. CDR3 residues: CASSYAGTGAYEQYF. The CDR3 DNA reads TGTGCCAGCAGTTACGCGGGGACAGGAGCTTACGAGCAGTACTTC.